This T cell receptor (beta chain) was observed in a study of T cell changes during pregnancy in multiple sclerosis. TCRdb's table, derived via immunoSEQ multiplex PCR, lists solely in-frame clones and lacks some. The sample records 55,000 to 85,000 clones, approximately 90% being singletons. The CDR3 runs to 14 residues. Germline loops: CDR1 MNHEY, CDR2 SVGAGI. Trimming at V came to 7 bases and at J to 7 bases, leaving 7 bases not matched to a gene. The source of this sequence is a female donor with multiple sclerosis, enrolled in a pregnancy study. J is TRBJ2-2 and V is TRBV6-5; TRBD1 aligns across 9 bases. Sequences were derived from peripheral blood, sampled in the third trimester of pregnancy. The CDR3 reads CASNTGGSGGELFF. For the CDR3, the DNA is TGTGCCAGCAATACAGGGGGCTCGGGCGGGGAGCTGTTTTTT.